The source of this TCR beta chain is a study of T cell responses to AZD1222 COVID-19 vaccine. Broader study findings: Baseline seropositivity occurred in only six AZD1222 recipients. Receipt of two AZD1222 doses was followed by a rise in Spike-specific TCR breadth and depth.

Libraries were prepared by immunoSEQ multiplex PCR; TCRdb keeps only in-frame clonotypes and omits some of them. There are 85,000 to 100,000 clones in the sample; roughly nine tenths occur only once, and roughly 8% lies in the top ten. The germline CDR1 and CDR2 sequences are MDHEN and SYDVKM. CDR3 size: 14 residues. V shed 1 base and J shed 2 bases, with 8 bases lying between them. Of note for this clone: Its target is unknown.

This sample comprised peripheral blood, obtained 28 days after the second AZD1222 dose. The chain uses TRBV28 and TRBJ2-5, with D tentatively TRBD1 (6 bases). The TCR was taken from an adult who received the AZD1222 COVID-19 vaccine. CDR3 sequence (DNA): TGTGCCAGCAGTTTATACAGGGTACAAGAGACCCAGTACTTC. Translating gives CASSLYRVQETQYF.